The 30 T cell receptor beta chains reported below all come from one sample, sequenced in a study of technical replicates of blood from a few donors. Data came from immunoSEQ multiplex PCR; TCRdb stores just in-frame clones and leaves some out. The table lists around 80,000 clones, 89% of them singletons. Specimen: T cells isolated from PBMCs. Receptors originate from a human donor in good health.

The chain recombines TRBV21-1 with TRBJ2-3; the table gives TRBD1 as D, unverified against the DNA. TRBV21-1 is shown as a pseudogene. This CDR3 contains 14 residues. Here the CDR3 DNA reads TGTGCCAGCAGCGTACCGGGACAGCAAGGTACGCAGTATTTT. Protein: CASSVPGQQGTQYF.

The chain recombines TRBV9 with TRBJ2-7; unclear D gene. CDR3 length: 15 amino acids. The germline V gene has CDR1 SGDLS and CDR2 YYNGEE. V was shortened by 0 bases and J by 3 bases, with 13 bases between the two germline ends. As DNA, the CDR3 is TGTGCCAGCAGCGTAGCTGTCGGAGAGATCTACGAGCAGTACTTC. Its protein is CASSVAVGEIYEQYF.

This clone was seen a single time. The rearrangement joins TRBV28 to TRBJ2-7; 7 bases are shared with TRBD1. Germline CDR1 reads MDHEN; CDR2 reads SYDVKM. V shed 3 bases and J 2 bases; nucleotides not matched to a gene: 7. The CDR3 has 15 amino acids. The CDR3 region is CASSFFTGQPYEQYF. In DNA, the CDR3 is TGTGCCAGCAGTTTTTTTACGGGACAGCCCTACGAGCAGTACTTC.

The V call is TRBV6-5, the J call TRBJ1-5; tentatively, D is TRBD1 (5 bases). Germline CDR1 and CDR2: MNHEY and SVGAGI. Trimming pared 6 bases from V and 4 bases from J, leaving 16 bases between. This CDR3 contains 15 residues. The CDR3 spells CASSSGTELNQPQHF. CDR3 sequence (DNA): TGTGCCAGCAGCTCTGGGACTGAGCTTAATCAGCCCCAGCATTTT.

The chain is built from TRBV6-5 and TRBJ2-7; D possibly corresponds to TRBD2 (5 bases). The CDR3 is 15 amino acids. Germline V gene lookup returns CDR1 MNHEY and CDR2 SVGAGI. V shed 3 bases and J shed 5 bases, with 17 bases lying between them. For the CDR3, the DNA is TGTGCCAGCAGTTATTTGTCCGGAGGAGTAGACGAGCAGTACTTC. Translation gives CASSYLSGGVDEQYF.

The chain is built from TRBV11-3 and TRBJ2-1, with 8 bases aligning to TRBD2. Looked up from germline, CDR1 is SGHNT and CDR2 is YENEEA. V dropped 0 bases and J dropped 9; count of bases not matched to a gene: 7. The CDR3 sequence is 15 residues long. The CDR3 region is CASSLEVGRAPEQFF. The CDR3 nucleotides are TGTGCCAGCAGCTTAGAGGTCGGGAGGGCCCCTGAGCAGTTCTTC.

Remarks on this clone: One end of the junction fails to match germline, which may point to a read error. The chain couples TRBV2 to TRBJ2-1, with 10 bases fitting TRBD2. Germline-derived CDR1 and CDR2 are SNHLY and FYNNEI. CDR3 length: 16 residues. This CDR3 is CASSEEGLASSNEQFF. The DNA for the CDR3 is TGTGCCAGCAGTGAAGAGGGACTAGCGTCCTCCAATGAGCAGTTCTTC. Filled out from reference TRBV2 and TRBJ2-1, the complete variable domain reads EPEVTQTPSHQVTQMGQEVILRCVPISNHLYFYWYRQILGQKVEFLVSFYNNEISEKSEIFDDQFSVERPDGSNFTLKIRSTKLEDSAMYFCASSEEGLASSNEQFFGPGTRLTVL.

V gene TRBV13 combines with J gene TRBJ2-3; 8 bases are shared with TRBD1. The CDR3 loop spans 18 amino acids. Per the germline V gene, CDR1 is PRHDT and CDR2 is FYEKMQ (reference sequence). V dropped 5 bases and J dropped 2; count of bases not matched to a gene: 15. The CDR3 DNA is TGTGCCAGCAGCAGCTATTCCTTAGGACAGGGCCTCACAGATACGCAGTATTTT. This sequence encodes CASSSYSLGQGLTDTQYF.

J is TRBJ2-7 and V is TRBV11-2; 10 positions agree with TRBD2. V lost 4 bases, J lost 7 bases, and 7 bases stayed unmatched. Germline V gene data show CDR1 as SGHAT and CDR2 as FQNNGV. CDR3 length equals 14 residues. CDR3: CASSSLAGALEQYF. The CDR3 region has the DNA TGTGCCAGCAGCTCCCTAGCGGGAGCATTAGAGCAGTACTTC.

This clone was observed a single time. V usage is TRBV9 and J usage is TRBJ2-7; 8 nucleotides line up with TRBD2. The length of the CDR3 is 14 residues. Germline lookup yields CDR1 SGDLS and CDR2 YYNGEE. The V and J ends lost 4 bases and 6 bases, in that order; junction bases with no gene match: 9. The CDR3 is CASSLSGSGFEQYF. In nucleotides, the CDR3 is TGTGCCAGCAGCTTAAGCGGGAGCGGCTTCGAGCAGTACTTC.

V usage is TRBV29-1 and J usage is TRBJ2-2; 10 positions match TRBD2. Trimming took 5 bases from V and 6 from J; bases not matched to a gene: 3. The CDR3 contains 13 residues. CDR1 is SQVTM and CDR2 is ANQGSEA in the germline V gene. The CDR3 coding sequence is TGCAGCGTTCCTAGCGGGAGCGCCGGGGAGCTGTTTTTT. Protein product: CSVPSGSAGELFF.

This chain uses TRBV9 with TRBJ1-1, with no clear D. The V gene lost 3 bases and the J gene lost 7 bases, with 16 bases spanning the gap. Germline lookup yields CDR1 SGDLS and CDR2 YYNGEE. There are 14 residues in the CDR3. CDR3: CASSAGASSGEAFF. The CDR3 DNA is TGTGCCAGCAGCGCCGGAGCCTCGTCCGGTGAAGCTTTCTTT.

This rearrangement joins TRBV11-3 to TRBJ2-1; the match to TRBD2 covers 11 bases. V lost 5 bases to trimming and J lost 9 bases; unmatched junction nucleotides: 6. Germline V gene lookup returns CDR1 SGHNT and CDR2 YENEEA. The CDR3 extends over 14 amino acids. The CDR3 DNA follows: TGTGCCAGCAGCCTCGGACTAGCGGGTACTGAGCAGTTCTTC. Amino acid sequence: CASSLGLAGTEQFF.

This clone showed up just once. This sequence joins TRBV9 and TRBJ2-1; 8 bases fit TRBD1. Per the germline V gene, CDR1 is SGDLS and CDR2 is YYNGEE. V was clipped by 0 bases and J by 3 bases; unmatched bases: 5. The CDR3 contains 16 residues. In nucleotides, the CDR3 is TGTGCCAGCAGCGTAGCTTCACAGGGGGTCTACAATGAGCAGTTCTTC. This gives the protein CASSVASQGVYNEQFF.

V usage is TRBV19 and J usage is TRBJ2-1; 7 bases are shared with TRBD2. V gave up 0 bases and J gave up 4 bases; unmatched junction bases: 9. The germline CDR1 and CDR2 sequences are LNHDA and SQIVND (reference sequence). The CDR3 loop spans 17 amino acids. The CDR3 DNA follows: TGTGCCAGTAGTATAGATCAAATGGCTAGCGGTTACAATGAGCAGTTCTTC. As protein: CASSIDQMASGYNEQFF. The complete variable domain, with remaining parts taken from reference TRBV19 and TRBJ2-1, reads DGGITQSPKYLFRKEGQNVTLSCEQNLNHDAMYWYRQDPGQGLRLIYYSQIVNDFQKGDIAEGYSVSREKKESFPLTVTSAQKNPTAFYLCASSIDQMASGYNEQFFGPGTRLTVL.

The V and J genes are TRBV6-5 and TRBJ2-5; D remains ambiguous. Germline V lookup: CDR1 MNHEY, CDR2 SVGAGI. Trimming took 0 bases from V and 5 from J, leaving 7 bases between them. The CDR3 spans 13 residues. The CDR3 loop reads CASSYSERETQYF. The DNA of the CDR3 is TGTGCCAGCAGTTACTCGGAGAGGGAGACCCAGTACTTC.

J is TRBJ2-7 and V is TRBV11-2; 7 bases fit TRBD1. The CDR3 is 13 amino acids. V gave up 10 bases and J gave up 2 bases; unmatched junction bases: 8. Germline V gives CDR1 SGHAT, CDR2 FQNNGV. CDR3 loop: CATVTGSAYEQYF. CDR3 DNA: TGTGCCACCGTGACAGGGAGTGCCTACGAGCAGTACTTC.

The CDR3: CATSSGSYEQYF. The CDR3 DNA follows: TGTGCCACCAGCAGCGGGAGCTACGAGCAGTACTTC. The chain combines TRBV15 with TRBJ2-7; D is possibly TRBD2 (6 bases). There are 12 residues in the CDR3. CDR1 LNHNV and CDR2 YYDKDF come from the germline V gene (reference sequence). V was clipped by 3 bases and J by 3 bases, with 6 bases between them.

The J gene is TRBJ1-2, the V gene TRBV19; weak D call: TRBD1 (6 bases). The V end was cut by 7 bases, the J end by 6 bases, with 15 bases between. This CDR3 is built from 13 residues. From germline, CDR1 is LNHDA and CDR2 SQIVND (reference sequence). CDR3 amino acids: CASNQGLEDGYTF. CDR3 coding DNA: TGTGCCAGTAACCAGGGGTTGGAAGATGGCTACACCTTC.

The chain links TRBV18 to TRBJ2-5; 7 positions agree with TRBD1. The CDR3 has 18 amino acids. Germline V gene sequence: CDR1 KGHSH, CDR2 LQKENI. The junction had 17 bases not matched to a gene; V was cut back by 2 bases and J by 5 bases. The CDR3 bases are TGTGCCAGCTCACCAAAGGGGCATACGAAAGGGGGCCGGGAGACCCAGTACTTC. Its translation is CASSPKGHTKGGRETQYF.

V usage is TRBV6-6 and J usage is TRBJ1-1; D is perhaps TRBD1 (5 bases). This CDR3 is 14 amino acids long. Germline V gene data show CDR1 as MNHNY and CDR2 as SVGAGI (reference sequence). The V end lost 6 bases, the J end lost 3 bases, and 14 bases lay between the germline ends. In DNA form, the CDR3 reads TGTGCCAGCAGGACCAGCGGGGGGGACACTGAAGCTTTCTTT. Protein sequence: CASRTSGGDTEAFF.

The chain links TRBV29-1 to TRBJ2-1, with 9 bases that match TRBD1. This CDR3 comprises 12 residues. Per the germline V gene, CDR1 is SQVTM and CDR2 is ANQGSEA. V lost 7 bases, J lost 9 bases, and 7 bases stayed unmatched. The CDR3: CSEGQGRGEQFF. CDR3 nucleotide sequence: TGCAGCGAGGGACAGGGTAGGGGTGAGCAGTTCTTC.

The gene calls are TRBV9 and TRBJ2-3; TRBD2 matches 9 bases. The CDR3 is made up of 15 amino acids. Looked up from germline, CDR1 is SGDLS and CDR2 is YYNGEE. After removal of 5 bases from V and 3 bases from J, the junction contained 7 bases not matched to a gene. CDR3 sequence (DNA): TGTGCCAGCAGTCAGGGTAGCGGGAGAACAGATACGCAGTATTTT. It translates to CASSQGSGRTDTQYF.

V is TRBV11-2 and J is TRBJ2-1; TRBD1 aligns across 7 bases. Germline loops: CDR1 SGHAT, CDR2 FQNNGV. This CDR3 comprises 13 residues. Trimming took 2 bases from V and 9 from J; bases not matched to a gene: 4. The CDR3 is CASSLYAGGEQFF. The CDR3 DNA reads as TGTGCCAGCAGCTTATACGCAGGGGGTGAGCAGTTCTTC.

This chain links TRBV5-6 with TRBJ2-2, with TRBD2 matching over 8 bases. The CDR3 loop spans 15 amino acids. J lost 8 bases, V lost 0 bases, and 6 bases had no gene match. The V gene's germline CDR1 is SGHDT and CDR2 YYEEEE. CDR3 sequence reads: CASSLDAGGAGELFF. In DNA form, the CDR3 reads TGTGCCAGCAGCTTGGACGCGGGAGGTGCAGGGGAGCTGTTTTTT.

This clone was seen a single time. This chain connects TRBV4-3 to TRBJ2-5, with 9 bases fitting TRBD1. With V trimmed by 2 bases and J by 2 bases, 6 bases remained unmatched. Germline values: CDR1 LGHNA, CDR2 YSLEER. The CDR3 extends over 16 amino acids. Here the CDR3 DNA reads TGCGCCAGCAGCCAACCCGACAGGGGGGTACAAGAGACCCAGTACTTC. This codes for CASSQPDRGVQETQYF.

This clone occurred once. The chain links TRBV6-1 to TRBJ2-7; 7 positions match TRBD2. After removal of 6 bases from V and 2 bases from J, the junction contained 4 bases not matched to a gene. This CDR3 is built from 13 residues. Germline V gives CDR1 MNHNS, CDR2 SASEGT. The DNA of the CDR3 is TGTGCCAGCAGGGCCGGGACTACCTACGAGCAGTACTTC. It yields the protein CASRAGTTYEQYF.

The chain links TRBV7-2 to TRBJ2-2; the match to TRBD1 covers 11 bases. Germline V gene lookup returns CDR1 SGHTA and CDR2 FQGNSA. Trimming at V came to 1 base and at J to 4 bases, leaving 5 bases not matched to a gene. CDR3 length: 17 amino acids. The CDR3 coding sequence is TGTGCCAGCAGCTTAGGGGGACAGGGGGAGATCACCGGGGAGCTGTTTTTT. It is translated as CASSLGGQGEITGELFF.

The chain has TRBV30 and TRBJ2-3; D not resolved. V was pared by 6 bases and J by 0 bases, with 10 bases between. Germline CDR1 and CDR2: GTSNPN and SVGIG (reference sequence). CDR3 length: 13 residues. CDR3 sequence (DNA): TGTGCCTGCGTCAAGCGTAGCACAGATACGCAGTATTTT. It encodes CACVKRSTDTQYF.

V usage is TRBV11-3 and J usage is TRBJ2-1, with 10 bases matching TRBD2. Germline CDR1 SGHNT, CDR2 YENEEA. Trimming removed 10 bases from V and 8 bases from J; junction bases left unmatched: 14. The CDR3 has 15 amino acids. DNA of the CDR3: TGTGCCACGGGGGAGAGCGGGAGGGCCCTAGATGAGCAGTTCTTC. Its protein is CATGESGRALDEQFF.